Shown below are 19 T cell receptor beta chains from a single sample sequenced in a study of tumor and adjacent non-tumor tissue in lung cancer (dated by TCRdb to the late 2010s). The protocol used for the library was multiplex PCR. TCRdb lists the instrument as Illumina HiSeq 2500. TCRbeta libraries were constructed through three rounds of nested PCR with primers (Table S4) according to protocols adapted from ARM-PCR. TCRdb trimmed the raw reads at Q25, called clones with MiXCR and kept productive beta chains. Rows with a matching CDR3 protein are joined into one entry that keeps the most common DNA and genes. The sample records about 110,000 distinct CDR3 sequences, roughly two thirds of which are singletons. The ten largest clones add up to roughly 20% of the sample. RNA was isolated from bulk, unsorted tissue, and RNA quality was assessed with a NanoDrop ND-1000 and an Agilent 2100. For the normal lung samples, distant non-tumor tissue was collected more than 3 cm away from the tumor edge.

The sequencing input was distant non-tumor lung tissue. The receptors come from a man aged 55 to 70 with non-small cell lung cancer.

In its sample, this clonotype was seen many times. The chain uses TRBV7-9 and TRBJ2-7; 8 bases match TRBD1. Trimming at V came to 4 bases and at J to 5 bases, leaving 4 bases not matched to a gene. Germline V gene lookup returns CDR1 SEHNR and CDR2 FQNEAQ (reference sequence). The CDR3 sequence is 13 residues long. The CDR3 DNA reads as TGTGCCAGCAGCTACCCAGGGGGCCACGAGCAGTACTTC. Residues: CASSYPGGHEQYF.

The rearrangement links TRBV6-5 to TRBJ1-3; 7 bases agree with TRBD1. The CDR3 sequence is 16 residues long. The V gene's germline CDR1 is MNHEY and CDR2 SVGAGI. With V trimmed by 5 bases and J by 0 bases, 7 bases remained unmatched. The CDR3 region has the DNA TGTGCCAGCAGTAGATTGGGGACAGTCTCTGGAAACACCATATATTTT. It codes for CASSRLGTVSGNTIYF.

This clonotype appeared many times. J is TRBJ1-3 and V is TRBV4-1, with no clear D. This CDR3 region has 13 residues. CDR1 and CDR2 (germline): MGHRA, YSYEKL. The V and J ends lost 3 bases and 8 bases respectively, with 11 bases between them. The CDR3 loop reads CASSQAPGDTIYF. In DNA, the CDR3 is TGCGCCAGCAGCCAGGCTCCCGGGGACACCATATATTTT.

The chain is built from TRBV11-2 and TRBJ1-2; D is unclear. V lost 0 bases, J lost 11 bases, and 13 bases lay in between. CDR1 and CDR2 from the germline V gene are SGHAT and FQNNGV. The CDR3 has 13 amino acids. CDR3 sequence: CASSLERTTEYTF. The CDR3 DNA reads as TGTGCCAGCAGCTTAGAGAGGACCACAGAGTACACCTTC.

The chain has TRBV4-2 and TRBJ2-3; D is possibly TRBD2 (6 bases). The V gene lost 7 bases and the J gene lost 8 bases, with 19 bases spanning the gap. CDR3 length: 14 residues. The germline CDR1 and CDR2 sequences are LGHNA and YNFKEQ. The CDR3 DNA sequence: TGTGCCAGCAAGGAGGGGACGAGCATAGGTACGCAGTATTTT. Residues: CASKEGTSIGTQYF.

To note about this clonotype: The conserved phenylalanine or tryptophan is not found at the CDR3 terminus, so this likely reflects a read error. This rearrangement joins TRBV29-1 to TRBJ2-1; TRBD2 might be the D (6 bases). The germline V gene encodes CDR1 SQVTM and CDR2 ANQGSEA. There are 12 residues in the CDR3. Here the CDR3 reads CIVEPGGSEQFL. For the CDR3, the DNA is TGCATCGTTGAACCAGGAGGGAGTGAGCAGTTCCTC.

CDR3 sequence: CSAREGRGNTEAFF. CDR3 coding DNA: TGCAGTGCCCGGGAGGGGCGCGGGAACACTGAAGCTTTCTTT. V and J are TRBV20-1 and TRBJ1-1; D is possibly TRBD1 (5 bases). The germline V gene encodes CDR1 DFQATT and CDR2 SNEGSKA (reference sequence). The germline V and J ends were trimmed by 6 bases and 1 base, with 15 bases remaining between them. This CDR3 comprises 14 residues.

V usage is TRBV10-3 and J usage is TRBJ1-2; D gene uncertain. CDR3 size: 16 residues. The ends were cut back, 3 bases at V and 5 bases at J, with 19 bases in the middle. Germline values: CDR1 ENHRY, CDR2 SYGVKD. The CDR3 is CAISERTTNPLYGYTF. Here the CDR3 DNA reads TGTGCCATCAGTGAACGGACGACCAACCCTCTATATGGCTACACCTTC.

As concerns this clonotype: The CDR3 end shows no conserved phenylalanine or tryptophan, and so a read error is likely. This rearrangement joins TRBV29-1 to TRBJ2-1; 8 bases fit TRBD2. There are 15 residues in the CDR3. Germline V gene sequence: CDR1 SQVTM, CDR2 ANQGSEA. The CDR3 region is CNVGPGGTSYNEQFL. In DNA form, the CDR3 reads TGCAACGTTGGACCGGGGGGGACCTCCTACAATGAGCAGTTCCTC.

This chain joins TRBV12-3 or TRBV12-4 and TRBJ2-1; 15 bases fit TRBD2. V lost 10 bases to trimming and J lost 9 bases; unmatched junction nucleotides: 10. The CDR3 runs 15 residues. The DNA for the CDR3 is TGTGCCAACAGCTGGGGACTAGCGGGAGGAGGTGAGCAGTTCTTC. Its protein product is CANSWGLAGGGEQFF.

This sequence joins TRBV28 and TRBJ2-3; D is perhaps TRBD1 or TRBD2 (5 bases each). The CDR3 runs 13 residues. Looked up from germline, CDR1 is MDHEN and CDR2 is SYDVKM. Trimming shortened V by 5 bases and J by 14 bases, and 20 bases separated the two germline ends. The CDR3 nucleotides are TGTGCCAGCAGTCTCACGGATGAGAGGGGCGGGTATTTT. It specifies CASSLTDERGGYF.

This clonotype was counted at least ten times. CDR3: CASSPTGGSQPQHF. The CDR3 DNA reads as TGCGCCAGCAGCCCGACAGGGGGCAGTCAGCCCCAGCATTTT. This chain connects TRBV4-3 to TRBJ1-5; 10 bases agree with TRBD1. This CDR3 spans 14 amino acids. From germline, CDR1 is LGHNA and CDR2 YSLEER. With 4 bases clipped from V and 6 bases from J, the junction kept 3 bases outside the gene matches.

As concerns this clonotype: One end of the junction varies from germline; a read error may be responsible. The CDR3 DNA reads as TGTTCCAGCAGTAATGACAAGGGGCTGCACGAGCAGTACTTC. Amino acid sequence: CSSSNDKGLHEQYF. V gene TRBV6-5 combines with J gene TRBJ2-7, with D maybe TRBD1 (5 bases). CDR1 and CDR2 from the germline V gene are MNHEY and SVGAGI. The CDR3 runs 14 residues.

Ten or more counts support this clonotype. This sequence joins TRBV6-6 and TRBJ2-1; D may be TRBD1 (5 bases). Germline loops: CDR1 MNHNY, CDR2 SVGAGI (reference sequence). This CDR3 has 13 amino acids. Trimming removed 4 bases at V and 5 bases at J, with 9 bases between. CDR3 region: CASSSEQDNEQFF. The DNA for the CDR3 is TGTGCCAGCAGTTCGGAACAGGACAATGAGCAGTTCTTC.

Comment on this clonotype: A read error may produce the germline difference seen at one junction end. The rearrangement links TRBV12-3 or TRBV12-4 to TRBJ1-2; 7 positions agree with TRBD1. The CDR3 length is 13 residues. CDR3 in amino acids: CGSSLRDSYGYAF. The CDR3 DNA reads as TGTGGCAGCAGTTTAAGGGACAGCTATGGCTACGCCTTC.

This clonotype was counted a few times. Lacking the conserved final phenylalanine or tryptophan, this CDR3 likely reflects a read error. For the CDR3, the DNA is TGTGCCAGCAGCTTAGTCGGGGCGAACACAGATACGCAGTATTTG. It is translated as CASSLVGANTDTQYL. The chain couples TRBV7-3 to TRBJ2-3; D possibly uses TRBD1 or TRBD2 (5 bases each). CDR1 is SGHTA and CDR2 is FQGTGA in the germline V gene. The CDR3 loop spans 15 amino acids. V was pared by 2 bases and J by 2 bases, with 11 bases between.

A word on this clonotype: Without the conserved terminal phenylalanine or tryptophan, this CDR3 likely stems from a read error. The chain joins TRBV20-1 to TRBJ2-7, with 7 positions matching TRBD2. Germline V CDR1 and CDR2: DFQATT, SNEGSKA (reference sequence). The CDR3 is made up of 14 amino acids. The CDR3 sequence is CSTREGDYFYEQYI. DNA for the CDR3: TGCAGTACTAGAGAAGGGGACTACTTCTACGAGCAGTACATC.

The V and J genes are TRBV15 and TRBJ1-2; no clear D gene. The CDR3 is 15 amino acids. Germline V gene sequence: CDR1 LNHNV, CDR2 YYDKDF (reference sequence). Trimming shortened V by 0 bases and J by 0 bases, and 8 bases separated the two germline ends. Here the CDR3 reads CATSRDLNTNYGYTF. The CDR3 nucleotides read TGTGCCACCAGCAGAGATCTGAACACTAACTATGGCTACACCTTC.

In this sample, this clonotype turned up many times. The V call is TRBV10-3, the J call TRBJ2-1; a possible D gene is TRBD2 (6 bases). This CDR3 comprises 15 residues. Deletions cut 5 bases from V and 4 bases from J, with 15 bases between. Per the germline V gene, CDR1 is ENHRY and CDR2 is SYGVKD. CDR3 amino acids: CAISSSELIYNEQFF. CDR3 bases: TGTGCCATCAGTTCTAGCGAGCTGATTTACAATGAGCAGTTCTTC.